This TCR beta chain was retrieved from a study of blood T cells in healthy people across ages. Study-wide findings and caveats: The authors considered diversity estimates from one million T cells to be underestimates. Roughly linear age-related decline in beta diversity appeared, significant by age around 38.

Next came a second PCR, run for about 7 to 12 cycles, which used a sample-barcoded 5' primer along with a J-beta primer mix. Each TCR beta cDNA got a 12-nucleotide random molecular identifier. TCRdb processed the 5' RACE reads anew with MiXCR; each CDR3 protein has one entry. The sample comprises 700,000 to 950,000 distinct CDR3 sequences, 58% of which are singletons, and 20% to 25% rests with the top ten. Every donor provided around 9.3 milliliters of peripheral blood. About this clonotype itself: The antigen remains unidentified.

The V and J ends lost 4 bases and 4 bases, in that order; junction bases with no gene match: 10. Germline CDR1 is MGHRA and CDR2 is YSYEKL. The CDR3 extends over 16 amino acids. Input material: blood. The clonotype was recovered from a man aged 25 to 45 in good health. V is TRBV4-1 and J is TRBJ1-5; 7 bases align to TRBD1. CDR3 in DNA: TGCGCCAGCAGCCGCTACCGGGACAGAGAGAATCAGCCCCAGCATTTT. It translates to CASSRYRDRENQPQHF.